This record covers a single T cell receptor beta chain. The data are from a study of OX40 agonist ivuxolimab in advanced cancers. Profiled with immunoSEQ multiplex PCR; TCRdb holds only in-frame clones, not every one. This sample has more than 20,000 clones, with 73% found just once. Sample: CD4+ or CD8+ T cells sorted from blood, taken in a trial of the OX40 agonist ivuxolimab. This sequence was found in an adult with an advanced solid tumor such as melanoma, head and neck, liver or kidney cancer.

The DNA for the CDR3 is TGTGCCAGCAGCCCAATAGTCTATTTATACAATGAGCAGTTCTTC. Amino acid sequence: CASSPIVYLYNEQFF. J is TRBJ2-1 and V is TRBV28; no clear D gene. Trimming took off 6 bases at V and 4 bases at J, with 16 bases between the two ends. The germline CDR1 and CDR2 sequences are MDHEN and SYDVKM. This CDR3 has 15 residues.